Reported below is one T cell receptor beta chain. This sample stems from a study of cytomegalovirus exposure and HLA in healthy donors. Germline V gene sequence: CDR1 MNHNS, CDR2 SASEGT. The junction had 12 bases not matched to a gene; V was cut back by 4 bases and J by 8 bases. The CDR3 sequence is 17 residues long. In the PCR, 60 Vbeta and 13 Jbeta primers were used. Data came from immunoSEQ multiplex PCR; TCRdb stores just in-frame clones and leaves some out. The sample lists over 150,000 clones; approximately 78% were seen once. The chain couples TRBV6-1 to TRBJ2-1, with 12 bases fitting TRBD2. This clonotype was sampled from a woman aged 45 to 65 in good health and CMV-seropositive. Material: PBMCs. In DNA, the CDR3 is TGTGCCAGCAGTGGCCCCGGACTAGCGGGACCCGGCCATGAGCAGTTCTTC. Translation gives CASSGPGLAGPGHEQFF.